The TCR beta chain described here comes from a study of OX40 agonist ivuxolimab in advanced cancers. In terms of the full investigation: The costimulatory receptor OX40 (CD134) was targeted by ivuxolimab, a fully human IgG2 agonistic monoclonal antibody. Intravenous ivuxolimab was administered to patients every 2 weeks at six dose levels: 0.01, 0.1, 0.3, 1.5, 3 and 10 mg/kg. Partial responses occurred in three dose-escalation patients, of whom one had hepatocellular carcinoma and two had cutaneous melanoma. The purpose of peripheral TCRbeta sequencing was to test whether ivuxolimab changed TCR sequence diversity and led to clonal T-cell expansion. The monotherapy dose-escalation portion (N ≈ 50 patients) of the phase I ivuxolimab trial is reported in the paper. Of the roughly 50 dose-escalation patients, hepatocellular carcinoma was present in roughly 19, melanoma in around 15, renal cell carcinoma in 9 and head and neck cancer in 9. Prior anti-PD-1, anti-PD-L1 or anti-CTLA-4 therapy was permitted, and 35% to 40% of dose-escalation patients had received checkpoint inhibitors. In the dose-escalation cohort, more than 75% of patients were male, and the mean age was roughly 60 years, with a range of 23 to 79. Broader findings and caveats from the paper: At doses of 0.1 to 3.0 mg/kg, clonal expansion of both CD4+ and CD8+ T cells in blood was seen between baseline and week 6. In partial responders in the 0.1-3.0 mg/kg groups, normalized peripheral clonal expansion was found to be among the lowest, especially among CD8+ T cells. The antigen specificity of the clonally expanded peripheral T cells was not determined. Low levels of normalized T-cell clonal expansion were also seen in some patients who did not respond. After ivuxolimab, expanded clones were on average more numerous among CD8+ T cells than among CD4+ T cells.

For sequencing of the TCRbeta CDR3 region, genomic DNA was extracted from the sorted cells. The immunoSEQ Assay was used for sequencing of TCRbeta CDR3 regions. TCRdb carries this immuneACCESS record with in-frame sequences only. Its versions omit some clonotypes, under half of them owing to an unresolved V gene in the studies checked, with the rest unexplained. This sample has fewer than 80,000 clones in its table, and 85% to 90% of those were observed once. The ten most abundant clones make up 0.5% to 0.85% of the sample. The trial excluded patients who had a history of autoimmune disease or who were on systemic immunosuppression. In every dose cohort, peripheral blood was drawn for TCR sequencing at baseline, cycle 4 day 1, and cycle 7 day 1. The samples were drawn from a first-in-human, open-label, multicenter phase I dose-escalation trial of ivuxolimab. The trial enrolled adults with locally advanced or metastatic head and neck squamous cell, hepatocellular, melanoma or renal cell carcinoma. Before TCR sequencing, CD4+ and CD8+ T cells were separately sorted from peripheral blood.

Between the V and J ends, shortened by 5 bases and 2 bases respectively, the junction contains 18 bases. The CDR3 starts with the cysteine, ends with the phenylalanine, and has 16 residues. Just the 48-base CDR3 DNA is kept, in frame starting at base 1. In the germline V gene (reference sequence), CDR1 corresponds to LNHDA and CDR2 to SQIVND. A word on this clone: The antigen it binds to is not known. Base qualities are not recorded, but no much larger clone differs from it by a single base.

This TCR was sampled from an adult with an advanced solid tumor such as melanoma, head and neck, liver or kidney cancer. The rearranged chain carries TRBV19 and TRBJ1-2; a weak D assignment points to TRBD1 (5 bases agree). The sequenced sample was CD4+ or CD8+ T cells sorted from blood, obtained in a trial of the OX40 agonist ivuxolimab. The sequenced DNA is TGTGCCAGTAGTCAGCCGGGACGGGTGCCAAACTATGGCTACACCTTC. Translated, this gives CASSQPGRVPNYGYTF.